A single sample gave rise to the 5 T cell receptor beta chains below, sequenced in a study of T cells expressing NK-cell markers. Reprocessing the 5' RACE reads, TCRdb reports a single entry for every CDR3 protein and omits DNA. In all, the sample yields about 110,000 distinct CDR3 sequences. What was sequenced was blood T cells: a sorted CD56 or NKG2C T cell subset, CD4+ or CD8+ T cells, or bulk PBMC T cells (not recorded which). These receptors were taken from a woman between 18 and 75 years old in good health.

The V gene is TRBV5-6, the J gene TRBJ2-3; no DNA is available, so the TRBD1 call from TCRdb remains unchecked. This CDR3 is 13 amino acids long. Germline V gene data show CDR1 as SGHDT and CDR2 as YYEEEE. CDR3 sequence reads: CASSFGGLDTQYF.

The genes are TRBV7-9 and TRBJ2-1; the D gene TCRdb calls, TRBD1, cannot be checked with no DNA. The CDR3 loop spans 12 amino acids. CDR1 SEHNR and CDR2 FQNEAQ come from the germline V gene (reference sequence). This CDR3 reads CASQLKGAEQFF.

CDR3 protein: CASNPANTEAFF. The chain carries TRBV28 and TRBJ1-1. CDR1 is MDHEN and CDR2 is SYDVKM in the germline V gene. This CDR3 is 12 amino acids long.

This rearrangement joins TRBV29-1 to TRBJ2-1; TCRdb's D call, TRBD2, is unchecked because there is no DNA. The CDR3 has 12 residues. Germline V gene sequence: CDR1 SQVTM, CDR2 ANQGSEA. The CDR3 loop is CSVEGTGNEQFF.

The chain joins TRBV3-1 to TRBJ2-5; the TCRdb D gene call, TRBD2, has no DNA to confirm it. Germline V CDR1 and CDR2: LGHDT, YNNKEL (reference sequence). This CDR3 has 15 amino acids. CDR3 region: CASSQDAGSQETQYF.